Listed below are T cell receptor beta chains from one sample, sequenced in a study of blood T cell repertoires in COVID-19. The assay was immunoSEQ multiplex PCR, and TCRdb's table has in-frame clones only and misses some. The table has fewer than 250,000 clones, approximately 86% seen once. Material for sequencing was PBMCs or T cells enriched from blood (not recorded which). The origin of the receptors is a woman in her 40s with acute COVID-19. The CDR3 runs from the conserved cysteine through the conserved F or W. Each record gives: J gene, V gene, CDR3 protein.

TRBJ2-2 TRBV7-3 CASSVYGTSGGELFF
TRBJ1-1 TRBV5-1 CASSLGTGITTEAFF
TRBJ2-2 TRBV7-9 CASSLWVAGASGELFF
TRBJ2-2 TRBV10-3 CAISDLGSGTSGTGELFF
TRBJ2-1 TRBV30 CAWSARSGSANEQFF
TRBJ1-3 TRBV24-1 CATSELKGDRSSGNTIYF
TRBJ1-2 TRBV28 CASTLPQGGGYTF
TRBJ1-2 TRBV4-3 CASSHRGTSGGYTF
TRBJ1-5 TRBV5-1 CASSLVRTESNQPQHF
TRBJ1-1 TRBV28 CASQEGGTEAFF
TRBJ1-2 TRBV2 CASSVGVHEAYGYTF
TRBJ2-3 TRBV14 CASSQVGVSGDTQYF
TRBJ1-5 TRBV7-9 CASSLSIRLLGDYQPQHF
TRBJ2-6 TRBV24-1 CATSDPEGSGANVLTF
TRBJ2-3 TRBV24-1 CATSVGPSGRAVIADTQYF
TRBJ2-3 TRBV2 CASSIASGRTDTQYF
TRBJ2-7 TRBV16 CASRRDSAYEQYF
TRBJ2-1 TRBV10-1 CASSLGLAGLRARNEQFF
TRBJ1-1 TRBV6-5 CASSYGGRGNTEAFF
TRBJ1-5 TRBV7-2 CASSLAPGAGQPQHF
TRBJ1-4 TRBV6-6 CASSPTGGTGRGEKLFF
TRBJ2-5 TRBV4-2 CASSPKAWQETQYF
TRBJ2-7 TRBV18 CASSPGTSGTREQYF
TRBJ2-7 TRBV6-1 CASSDPDRKYEQYF
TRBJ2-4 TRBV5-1 CASSVTAGGDIQYF
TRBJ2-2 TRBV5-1 CASASGQRNTGELFF
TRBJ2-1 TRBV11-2 CASSLEGLGYNEQFF
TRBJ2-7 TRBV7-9 CASRPDTGALYF
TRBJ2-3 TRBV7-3 CASSLSQGGDTQYF
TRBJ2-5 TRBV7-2 CASSLVTGGFETQYF
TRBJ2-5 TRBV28 CASSLGLLDREETQYF
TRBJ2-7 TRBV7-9 CASSLGGNPYEQYF